This passage covers 8 T cell receptor beta chains from one sample sequenced in a study of cytomegalovirus exposure and HLA in healthy donors. The PCR used 60 Vbeta and 13 Jbeta primers. Clones were sequenced by immunoSEQ multiplex PCR, and TCRdb holds only the in-frame ones, with some missing. The table lists about 130,000 clones, 75% to 90% of them singletons, with under 7.5% in the top ten. The specimen sequenced was PBMCs. These receptors were obtained from a woman aged 30 to 39 in good health and CMV-seropositive.

CDR3 sequence reads: CASSQGASREKLFF. CDR3 DNA sequence: TGTGCCAGTTCCCAGGGGGCGAGTCGTGAAAAACTGTTTTTT. The chain employs TRBV19 and TRBJ1-4; 8 nucleotides line up with TRBD1. Trimming cost V 8 bases and J 7 bases; bases outside gene matches: 9. The CDR3 runs 14 residues. CDR1 is LNHDA, CDR2 SQIVND, per germline (reference sequence).

The CDR3 spells CAISSGTGGDQPQHF. The CDR3 region has the DNA TGTGCCATCAGCTCCGGGACAGGGGGCGATCAGCCCCAGCATTTT. This sequence joins TRBV10-3 and TRBJ1-5, with 12 positions matching TRBD1. Germline assignment: CDR1 ENHRY and CDR2 SYGVKD. CDR3 length equals 15 residues. J was trimmed by 5 bases and V by 6 bases; bases with no gene match: 5.

The V call is TRBV28, the J call TRBJ2-2; 7 bases map to TRBD1. The CDR3 is made up of 15 amino acids. The junction had 6 bases not matched to a gene; V was cut back by 2 bases and J by 6 bases. The germline gives CDR1 MDHEN, CDR2 SYDVKM. The CDR3 DNA follows: TGTGCCAGCAGTTTACCAGGGGGTCGGGCCGGGGAGCTGTTTTTT. Amino acids: CASSLPGGRAGELFF.

This clone was counted a single time. The rearrangement uses TRBV12-5 and TRBJ1-1; the D gene is possibly TRBD1 (6 bases). The ends were cut back, 1 base at V and 0 bases at J, with 15 bases in the middle. Germline values: CDR1 LGHNT, CDR2 FRNRAP. This CDR3 region has 17 residues. The CDR3 here is CASGLGPHRVLNTEAFF. The CDR3 DNA reads as TGTGCTAGTGGTTTGGGCCCCCACAGGGTATTGAACACTGAAGCTTTCTTT.

This clone was seen more than once but under ten times. The chain has TRBV29-1 and TRBJ1-3; D is unclear. Germline V gene lookup returns CDR1 SQVTM and CDR2 ANQGSEA. This CDR3 contains 12 residues. With 7 bases removed from V and 3 bases from J, the gap between germline ends came to 10 bases. CDR3 sequence: CSAAQVGNTIYF. The CDR3 DNA follows: TGCAGCGCCGCTCAGGTTGGAAACACCATATATTTT.

This rearrangement joins TRBV10-3 to TRBJ1-5, with D possibly being TRBD1 (5 bases). V dropped 3 bases and J dropped 4 bases, with 10 bases sitting between them. CDR3 length: 14 amino acids. From germline, CDR1 is ENHRY and CDR2 SYGVKD. The CDR3 DNA is TGTGCCATCAGTGAAGGGGAGGAAAATCAGCCCCAGCATTTT. This codes for CAISEGEENQPQHF.

V usage is TRBV5-1 and J usage is TRBJ2-1; D gene unclear. CDR1 is SGHRS and CDR2 is YFSETQ in the germline V gene. V lost 3 bases and J lost 1, with 11 bases in between. The CDR3 has 15 amino acids. CDR3 loop: CASSSSQISYNEQFF. The CDR3 coding sequence is TGCGCCAGCAGCTCCTCACAGATTTCCTACAATGAGCAGTTCTTC.

V gene TRBV4-1 combines with J gene TRBJ2-2, with 7 bases matching TRBD2. Germline CDR1 and CDR2: MGHRA and YSYEKL. The ends lost 4 bases at V and 0 bases at J; junction bases unmatched: 11. This CDR3 region has 18 residues. CDR3 bases: TGCGCCAGCAGCCGCCCCTTAGCGGGCAGCGCGAACACCGGGGAGCTGTTTTTT. Translated: CASSRPLAGSANTGELFF.